This T cell receptor (beta chain) was identified during a study of human T cells and chemical hapten exposure. Turning to the study itself: Small differences in pooled library volume mainly drove the variation in TCR yields per sample.

The library tagged each cDNA molecule with unique molecular identifiers. In TCRdb, the RACE reads were re-called with MiXCR into one record per CDR3 protein. The sample carries under 450,000 distinct CDR3 sequences, around 6% recorded once. Time point defined: patch test 2, 6 weeks after DPC sensitization. The treatment was: therapeutic diphenylcyclopropenone sensitization with weekly scalp DPC. Each patch test followed a blood draw. Germline CDR1 reads KGHSH; CDR2 reads LQKENI. This CDR3 contains 17 residues. V shed 0 bases, J shed 7 bases, and the junction held 7 bases outside the gene matches. Many counts were recorded for this clonotype.

This rearrangement joins TRBV18 to TRBJ1-6, with 9 bases matching TRBD1. This TCR derives from a woman younger than 30 with alopecia areata. Some clones in this sample may be carry-over from other donors' samples. The material was whole blood, obtained in connection with sensitization to the hapten diphenylcyclopropenone (DPC). The CDR3 loop reads CASSPPMGQGRNSPLHF. The CDR3 DNA is TGTGCCAGCTCACCACCCATGGGACAGGGCCGAAATTCACCCCTCCACTTT.